This entry lists 5 T cell receptor beta chains sequenced from one sample in a study of T cells expressing NK-cell markers. TCRdb re-called the 5' RACE reads and catalogs CDR3 proteins one per entry, DNA excluded. The table for this sample gives hundreds of thousands of distinct CDR3 sequences. Specimen: blood T cells: a sorted CD56 or NKG2C T cell subset, CD4+ or CD8+ T cells, or bulk PBMC T cells (not recorded which). The receptors were sampled from a man between 18 and 29 years old in good health.

The rearrangement links TRBV20-1 to TRBJ2-2. The CDR3 has 13 residues. Germline assignment: CDR1 DFQATT and CDR2 SNEGSKA (reference sequence). CDR3 sequence: CSAPVSGTGELFF.

The chain couples TRBV27 to TRBJ2-1; no DNA is available, so the TRBD2 call from TCRdb remains unchecked. The CDR3 consists of 18 residues. Germline assignment: CDR1 MNHEY and CDR2 SMNVEV (reference sequence). CDR3 sequence: CASSTLAAGGPSSYEQFF.

J is TRBJ2-7 and V is TRBV27; checking the TCRdb D call of TRBD2 is not possible without DNA. The germline CDR1 and CDR2 sequences are MNHEY and SMNVEV (reference sequence). The CDR3 has 13 residues. The CDR3 loop is CASSFTSGSEQYF.

The chain couples TRBV20-1 to TRBJ2-4. Germline values: CDR1 DFQATT, CDR2 SNEGSKA (reference sequence). The CDR3 sequence is 17 residues long. The CDR3 region is CSASLHPDTLAKNIQYF.

The gene calls are TRBV27 and TRBJ2-1; the TRBD2 assignment by TCRdb is unverifiable without DNA. CDR1 and CDR2 (germline): MNHEY, SMNVEV (reference sequence). The CDR3 covers 14 residues. CDR3 residues: CASSLAAQYNEQFF.